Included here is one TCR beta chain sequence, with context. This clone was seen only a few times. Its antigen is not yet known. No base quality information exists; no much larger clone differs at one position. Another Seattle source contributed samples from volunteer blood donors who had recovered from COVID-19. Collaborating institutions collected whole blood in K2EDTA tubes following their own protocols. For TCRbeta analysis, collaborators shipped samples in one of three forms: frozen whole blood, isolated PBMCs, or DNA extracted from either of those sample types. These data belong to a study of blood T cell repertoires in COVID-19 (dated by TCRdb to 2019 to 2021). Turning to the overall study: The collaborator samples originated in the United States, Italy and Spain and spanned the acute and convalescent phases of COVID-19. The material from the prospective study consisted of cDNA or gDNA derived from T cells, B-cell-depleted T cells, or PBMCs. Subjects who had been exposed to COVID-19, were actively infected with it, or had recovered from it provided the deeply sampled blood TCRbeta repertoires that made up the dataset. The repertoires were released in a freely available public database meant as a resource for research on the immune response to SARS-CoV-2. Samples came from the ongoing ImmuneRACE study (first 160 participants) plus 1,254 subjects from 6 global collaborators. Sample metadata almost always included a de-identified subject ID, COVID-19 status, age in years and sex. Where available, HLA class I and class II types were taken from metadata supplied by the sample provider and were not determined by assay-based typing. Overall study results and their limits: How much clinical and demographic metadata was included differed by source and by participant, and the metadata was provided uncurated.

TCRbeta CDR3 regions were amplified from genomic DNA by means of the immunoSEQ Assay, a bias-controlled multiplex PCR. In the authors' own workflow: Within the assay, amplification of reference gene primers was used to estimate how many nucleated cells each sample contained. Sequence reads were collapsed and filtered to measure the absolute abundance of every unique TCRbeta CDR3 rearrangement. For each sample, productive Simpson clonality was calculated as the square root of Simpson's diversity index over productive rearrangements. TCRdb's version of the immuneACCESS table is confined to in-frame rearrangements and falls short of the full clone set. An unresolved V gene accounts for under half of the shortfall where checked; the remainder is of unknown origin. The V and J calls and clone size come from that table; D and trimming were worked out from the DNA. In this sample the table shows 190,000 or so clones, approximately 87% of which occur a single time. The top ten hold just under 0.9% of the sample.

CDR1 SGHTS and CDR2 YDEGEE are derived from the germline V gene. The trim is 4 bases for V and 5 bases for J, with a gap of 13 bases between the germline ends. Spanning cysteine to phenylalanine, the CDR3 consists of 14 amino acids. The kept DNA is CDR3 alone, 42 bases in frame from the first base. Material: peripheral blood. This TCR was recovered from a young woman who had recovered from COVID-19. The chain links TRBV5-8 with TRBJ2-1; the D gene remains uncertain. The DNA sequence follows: TGTGCCAGCAGCCCTACACCGGGTAACAATGAGCAGTTCTTC. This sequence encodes CASSPTPGNNEQFF. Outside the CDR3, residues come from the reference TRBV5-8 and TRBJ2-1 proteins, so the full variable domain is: EAGVTQSPTHLIKTRGQQATLRCSPISGHTSVYWYQQALGLGLQFLLWYDEGEERNRGNFPPRFSGRQFPNYSSELNVNALELEDSALYLCASSPTPGNNEQFFGPGTRLTVL.